This T cell receptor beta chain emerged from a study of patients and donors after allogeneic stem cell transplantation. MiXCR, run by TCRdb on the RT-PCR reads, gives a single entry per CDR3 protein. The sample has 37,000 or so distinct CDR3 sequences; more than 30% are singletons. Trimming cost V 5 bases and J 1 base, with 3 bases left between them. The germline V gene encodes CDR1 MNHEY and CDR2 SVGEGT. CDR3 length: 11 amino acids. The rearrangement links TRBV6-2 or TRBV6-3 to TRBJ2-7, with D hard to call. The clonotype comes from a human donor who was either an allogeneic HSCT recipient or a stem cell or donor lymphocyte infusion donor (not recorded which). It is not recorded whose cells these are; they may come from a transplant donor. What was sequenced was blood, either unsorted or a sorted T cell fraction (not recorded which). The CDR3 is CASSQSYEQYF. The CDR3 nucleotides read TGTGCCAGCAGTCAATCCTACGAGCAGTACTTC.